Each of the 21 T cell receptor beta chains below was sequenced from the same sample in a study of neurological immune-mediated disorders (dated by TCRdb to the late 2010s). To prepare the library, 5' RACE was applied. Sequencing relied on an Illumina HiSeq 2500. TCRdb trimmed the raw reads at Q25, called clones with MiXCR and kept productive beta chains. A single entry per CDR3 protein holds the most common genes and DNA from its merged rows. The sample yields tens of thousands of distinct CDR3 sequences; about 2% were counted once. The ten largest account for 2.2% of the sample. Sequencing used PBMCs. Every receptor here comes from a woman aged 35 to 49 with multiple sclerosis.

This clonotype has a handful of counts. The chain couples TRBV24-1 to TRBJ2-7; TRBD1 agrees at 7 bases. The CDR3 length is 14 residues. The germline V gene has CDR1 KGHDR and CDR2 SFDVKD. Losses at the gene ends were 3 bases for V and 2 bases for J; bases not matched to a gene: 3. For the CDR3, the DNA is TGTGCCACCAGTGATCCCCAGGGGGCCTACGAGCAGTACTTC. Translated, it gives CATSDPQGAYEQYF.

This clonotype appeared a few times. V is TRBV10-2 and J is TRBJ2-1, with D tentatively TRBD2 (5 bases). Germline V gene lookup returns CDR1 WSHSY and CDR2 SAAADI. The V end was cut by 6 bases, the J end by 4 bases, with 10 bases between. The CDR3 is made up of 13 amino acids. This CDR3 is CASRPTRYNEQFF. As DNA, the CDR3 is TGCGCCAGCAGACCCACTAGATACAATGAGCAGTTCTTC.

This clonotype came up many times. This chain joins TRBV7-3 and TRBJ1-5; perhaps TRBD1 as D (6 bases). Germline V gene sequence: CDR1 SGHTA, CDR2 FQGTGA. CDR3 length: 13 residues. The V end was cut by 10 bases, the J end by 4 bases, with 14 bases between. The CDR3 sequence is CATVTGRNQPQHF. In DNA form, the CDR3 reads TGTGCCACCGTTACAGGGAGGAATCAGCCCCAGCATTTT.

This clonotype appeared many times. The chain is built from TRBV5-1 and TRBJ2-7; TRBD2 matches at 7 bases. The CDR3 extends over 14 amino acids. Unmatched junction bases numbered 4, after V lost 0 bases and J lost 4 bases. Germline CDR1 and CDR2: SGHRS and YFSETQ. CDR3 protein: CASSLVGLVYEQYF. In DNA, the CDR3 is TGCGCCAGCAGCTTGGTTGGACTAGTGTACGAGCAGTACTTC.

This clonotype was picked up many times. The rearrangement joins TRBV7-9 to TRBJ1-4; 7 bases map to TRBD1. The V gene's germline CDR1 is SEHNR and CDR2 FQNEAQ (reference sequence). V trimming: 1 base; J trimming: 7 bases; junction bases outside the gene matches: 6. This CDR3 comprises 15 residues. CDR3 protein: CASSLGDRSSEKLFF. The DNA of the CDR3 is TGTGCCAGCAGCTTAGGGGACAGAAGTAGTGAAAAACTGTTTTTT.

This clonotype was recorded at least ten times. The chain carries TRBV7-2 and TRBJ2-5; 8 bases align to TRBD2. The CDR3 consists of 15 residues. V gave up 0 bases and J gave up 6 bases; unmatched junction bases: 6. The germline gives CDR1 SGHTA, CDR2 FQGNSA. The CDR3 bases are TGTGCCAGCAGCTTAGCGCTGGCTAGCGGGCAGACCCAGTACTTC. This encodes CASSLALASGQTQYF.

This clonotype was seen many times. This chain uses TRBV5-1 with TRBJ1-1; TRBD1 might be the D (5 bases). This CDR3 comprises 14 residues. V was cut by 0 bases and J by 1 base, with 7 bases left in between. The germline CDR1 and CDR2 sequences are SGHRS and YFSETQ. Here the CDR3 reads CASSLGQPNTEAFF. The CDR3 DNA reads TGCGCCAGCAGCTTGGGACAGCCGAACACTGAAGCTTTCTTT.

This clonotype was counted many times. The chain has TRBV7-2 and TRBJ1-1, with D possibly TRBD1 on 5 matching bases. This CDR3 has 13 residues. Trimming took 5 bases from V and 3 from J, leaving 10 bases between them. Germline V CDR1 and CDR2: SGHTA, FQGNSA. The DNA of the CDR3 is TGTGCCAGCAGCCGGACATCTTACACTGAAGCTTTCTTT. It codes for CASSRTSYTEAFF.

This clonotype was counted at least ten times. The rearrangement links TRBV9 to TRBJ2-7; 8 nucleotides align to TRBD1. The V gene's germline CDR1 is SGDLS and CDR2 YYNGEE. The CDR3 sequence is 16 residues long. Trimming cost V 0 bases and J 2 bases; bases outside gene matches: 7. This chain's CDR3 is CASSVAGTGGPYEQYF. Here the CDR3 DNA reads TGTGCCAGCAGCGTAGCAGGAACAGGGGGGCCCTACGAGCAGTACTTC.

This clonotype was seen repeatedly, ten times or more. V and J are TRBV18 and TRBJ1-5; D is unclear. The CDR3 has 13 residues. The V gene lost 2 bases and the J gene lost 7 bases, with 9 bases spanning the gap. Germline V gene lookup returns CDR1 KGHSH and CDR2 LQKENI. In DNA form, the CDR3 reads TGTGCCAGCTCACCAGGGATGAGGCAGCCCCAGCATTTT. The encoded protein is CASSPGMRQPQHF.

This sequence joins TRBV7-9 and TRBJ1-1, with D maybe TRBD1 (6 bases). The CDR3 runs 14 residues. Trimming shortened V by 4 bases and J by 10 bases, and 19 bases separated the two germline ends. Germline V gene lookup returns CDR1 SEHNR and CDR2 FQNEAQ (reference sequence). CDR3 DNA sequence: TGTGCCAGCAGCTCATTTGACAGGCCGGGGACAGCTTTCTTT. Encoded protein: CASSSFDRPGTAFF.

Many counts were recorded for this clonotype. This CDR3 is CASSLGQMDTQYF. In DNA form, the CDR3 reads TGTGCCAGCAGCTTGGGACAAATGGATACGCAGTATTTT. The chain has TRBV7-9 and TRBJ2-3, with a weak D call TRBD1 (6 bases). V lost 3 bases, J lost 6 bases, and 10 bases lay in between. In germline, CDR1 is SEHNR, CDR2 FQNEAQ (reference sequence). The CDR3 is 13 amino acids. Full variable domain (remainder filled in from reference TRBV7-9 and TRBJ2-3): DTGVSQNPRHKITKRGQNVTFRCDPISEHNRLYWYRQTLGQGPEFLTYFQNEAQLEKSRLLSDRFSAERPKGSFSTLEIQRTEQGDSAMYLCASSLGQMDTQYFGPGTRLTVL.

This clonotype was counted at least ten times. This sequence joins TRBV7-2 and TRBJ1-2; D may be TRBD1 (6 bases). V was cut by 2 bases and J by 8 bases, with 21 bases left in between. The CDR3 runs 16 residues. Germline V CDR1 and CDR2: SGHTA, FQGNSA. The CDR3 DNA is TGTGCCAGCAGCTTACCGGGGAGGGGGGCGCCGGGAGGCTACACCTTC. This gives the protein CASSLPGRGAPGGYTF.

This clonotype was found many times. The chain employs TRBV19 and TRBJ1-2, with a weak D call TRBD1 (6 bases). The V end lost 6 bases, the J end lost 2 bases, and 16 bases lay between the germline ends. Per germline, CDR1 LNHDA and CDR2 SQIVND (reference sequence). CDR3 length equals 15 residues. CDR3 amino acids: CASSRTSDSNYGYTF. The CDR3 DNA follows: TGTGCCAGTAGCCGGACCTCGGACAGCAACTATGGCTACACCTTC.

This clonotype was seen repeatedly, ten times or more. The gene calls are TRBV7-2 and TRBJ2-2; a weak D match, TRBD1 (5 bases). V lost 8 bases, J lost 1 base, and 26 bases lay in between. This CDR3 region has 19 residues. Germline loops: CDR1 SGHTA, CDR2 FQGNSA. The CDR3 coding sequence is TGTGCCAGCGATCGGCCGAGCGACAGCCAACCGAGGAACACCGGGGAGCTGTTTTTT. It translates to CASDRPSDSQPRNTGELFF. The full variable domain, completed using reference TRBV7-2 and TRBJ2-2, is GAGVSQSPSNKVTEKGKDVELRCDPISGHTALYWYRQSLGQGLEFLIYFQGNSAPDKSGLPSDRFSAERTGGSVSTLTIQRTQQEDSAVYLCASDRPSDSQPRNTGELFFGEGSRLTVL.

At least ten counts were recorded for this clonotype. The chain employs TRBV20-1 and TRBJ1-6; 9 bases match TRBD1. The germline V gene encodes CDR1 DFQATT and CDR2 SNEGSKA (reference sequence). The CDR3 is 14 residues long. V shed 5 bases and J 6 bases; nucleotides not matched to a gene: 5. CDR3 bases: TGCAGTGCTGGGGACAGGGCTGGTAATTCACCCCTCCACTTT. Translated, it gives CSAGDRAGNSPLHF.

This clonotype was observed at least ten times. The gene calls are TRBV7-9 and TRBJ1-1, with TRBD1 as a possible D gene (5 bases). Trimming stripped 5 bases from V and 1 base from J, with 11 bases between. CDR1 and CDR2 from the germline V gene are SEHNR and FQNEAQ (reference sequence). CDR3 length: 14 amino acids. The CDR3 DNA sequence: TGTGCCAGCAGCCAGGAGGGGAGGAACACTGAAGCTTTCTTT. Amino acid sequence: CASSQEGRNTEAFF.

This clonotype was observed many times. V usage is TRBV5-8 and J usage is TRBJ2-7; D possibly uses TRBD1 or TRBD2 (5 bases each). Germline CDR1 reads SGHTS; CDR2 reads YDEGEE. V was pared by 4 bases and J by 12 bases, with 17 bases between. There are 12 residues in the CDR3. DNA for the CDR3: TGTGCCAGCAGCACCGTCACGGGGCGAGCGTACTTC. This codes for CASSTVTGRAYF.

This clonotype was recorded many times. The rearrangement joins TRBV5-1 to TRBJ1-1; D unclear. Germline loops: CDR1 SGHRS, CDR2 YFSETQ. The CDR3 covers 16 residues. Trimming stripped 0 bases from V and 0 bases from J, with 12 bases between. The CDR3 coding sequence is TGCGCCAGCAGCTTGGGGAGAGACATAGTGAACACTGAAGCTTTCTTT. This gives the protein CASSLGRDIVNTEAFF.

This clonotype was picked up many times. The chain uses TRBV15 and TRBJ2-3; tentatively, D is TRBD1 (6 bases). CDR1 and CDR2 (germline): LNHNV, YYDKDF (reference sequence). The CDR3 sequence is 16 residues long. V was cut by 5 bases and J by 0 bases, with 15 bases left in between. The CDR3 sequence is CATSGWDTSSTDTQYF. CDR3 nucleotide sequence: TGTGCCACCAGCGGATGGGACACCTCTAGCACAGATACGCAGTATTTT.

This clonotype was seen ten or more times. This chain links TRBV11-3 with TRBJ2-2; D might be TRBD2 (5 bases). Trimming cost V 5 bases and J 6 bases, with 10 bases left between them. The CDR3 runs 13 residues. The germline V gene encodes CDR1 SGHNT and CDR2 YENEEA. Here the CDR3 reads CASSRDLPGELFF. In DNA form, the CDR3 reads TGTGCCAGCAGCCGGGATCTCCCCGGGGAGCTGTTTTTT. Supplemented by reference TRBV11-3 and TRBJ2-2, the full variable domain reads EAGVVQSPRYKIIEKKQPVAFWCNPISGHNTLYWYLQNLGQGPELLIRYENEEAVDDSQLPKDRFSAERLKGVDSTLKIQPAELGDSAVYLCASSRDLPGELFFGEGSRLTVL.